The present entry profiles one T cell receptor beta chain with its context. Its antigen remains unidentified. PCR was performed using 60 Vbeta and 13 Jbeta primers. Sequencing used immunoSEQ multiplex PCR; TCRdb keeps in-frame clones, though not all of them. This table has roughly 120,000 clones, about 81% appearing once. V lost 7 bases, J lost 7 bases, and 16 bases lay in between. CDR3 length: 13 amino acids. The germline CDR1 and CDR2 sequences are SNHLY and FYNNEI. The sample originates from a study of cytomegalovirus exposure and HLA in healthy donors. Study-wide results and caveats: Within the data, a cluster of highly shared sequence variants was likely a sequencing artifact. A later analysis linked a missense variant in DCLRE1C to the trimming of TCR beta V and J genes. It was taken for granted in presence/absence analyses that sequencing depth across donors was roughly uniform.

The chain combines TRBV2 with TRBJ1-2, with D possibly TRBD1 on 5 matching bases. This TCR was recovered from a woman in her 30s in good health and CMV-seronegative. Input material: PBMCs. CDR3 DNA sequence: TGTGCCAGCACGCGGGGCAGGGAGGTTGGCTACACCTTC. Encoded protein: CASTRGREVGYTF.